Shown below are 29 T cell receptor beta chains from a single sample sequenced in a study of blood T cell repertoires in COVID-19. The repertoire was sequenced with immunoSEQ multiplex PCR; TCRdb's copy has only in-frame clones and lacks some. The sample records around 70,000 clones, 91% being singletons. What was sequenced was peripheral blood. The receptors originated from a human donor in a cohort sampled during active COVID-19.

This sequence joins TRBV11-2 and TRBJ2-1; D is unresolved. CDR3 length equals 16 residues. V lost 1 base, J lost 5 bases, and 15 bases lay in between. CDR1 and CDR2 (germline): SGHAT, FQNNGV. The CDR3 coding sequence is TGTGCCAGCAGCTTAGTTGGTCGGGTCTTCGACAATGAGCAGTTCTTC. Its protein product is CASSLVGRVFDNEQFF.

This rearrangement joins TRBV19 to TRBJ1-2; TRBD1 might be the D (6 bases). V was pared by 7 bases and J by 3 bases, with 18 bases between. Germline V gene lookup returns CDR1 LNHDA and CDR2 SQIVND (reference sequence). The CDR3 sequence is 15 residues long. CDR3 sequence reads: CASTDDRGNDYGYTF. DNA of the CDR3: TGTGCCAGTACCGATGATAGGGGGAATGACTATGGCTACACCTTC. The whole variable domain, remainder taken from reference TRBV19 and TRBJ1-2, is DGGITQSPKYLFRKEGQNVTLSCEQNLNHDAMYWYRQDPGQGLRLIYYSQIVNDFQKGDIAEGYSVSREKKESFPLTVTSAQKNPTAFYLCASTDDRGNDYGYTFGSGTRLTVV.

The chain recombines TRBV5-6 with TRBJ2-3, with 7 bases fitting TRBD2. V gave up 0 bases and J gave up 0 bases; unmatched junction bases: 7. The germline gives CDR1 SGHDT, CDR2 YYEEEE. CDR3 length: 17 amino acids. The CDR3 reads CASSLAGGSSSTDTQYF. In DNA form, the CDR3 reads TGTGCCAGCAGCTTGGCCGGGGGGTCATCTAGCACAGATACGCAGTATTTT. Combining the CDR3 with reference TRBV5-6 and TRBJ2-3 gives the whole variable domain DAGVTQSPTHLIKTRGQQVTLRCSPKSGHDTVSWYQQALGQGPQFIFQYYEEEERQRGNFPDRFSGHQFPNYSSELNVNALLLGDSALYLCASSLAGGSSSTDTQYFGPGTRLTVL.

The chain recombines TRBV19 with TRBJ2-7; 9 bases line up with TRBD2. Germline lookup yields CDR1 LNHDA and CDR2 SQIVND (reference sequence). V dropped 3 bases and J dropped 2; count of bases not matched to a gene: 5. This CDR3 comprises 15 residues. CDR3 protein: CASSMSVAGAYEQYF. Written as DNA, the CDR3 is TGTGCCAGTAGTATGTCGGTAGCGGGAGCCTACGAGCAGTACTTC. The complete variable domain, with remaining parts taken from reference TRBV19 and TRBJ2-7, reads DGGITQSPKYLFRKEGQNVTLSCEQNLNHDAMYWYRQDPGQGLRLIYYSQIVNDFQKGDIAEGYSVSREKKESFPLTVTSAQKNPTAFYLCASSMSVAGAYEQYFGPGTRLTVT.

As regards this clone: Sequence at one end of the junction differs from germline and may be a read error. The rearrangement uses TRBV7-7 and TRBJ2-2; TRBD2 might be the D (6 bases). CDR1 is SSHAT, CDR2 FNYEAQ, per germline (reference sequence). This CDR3 contains 16 residues. In nucleotides, the CDR3 is TGTGCTAGCAGCCCAAGGGCTAGCGACAACACCGGGGAGCTGTTTTTT. This sequence encodes CASSPRASDNTGELFF.

The DNA for the CDR3 is TGTGCCAGCAGCCAAGATTCGGGGGACAGAAACGCTTTCTTT. Encoded protein: CASSQDSGDRNAFF. The chain carries TRBV3-1 (or the pseudogene TRBV3-2) and TRBJ1-1; 7 nucleotides match TRBD1. J was trimmed by 11 bases and V by 0 bases; bases with no gene match: 9. This CDR3 is built from 14 residues. The germline gives CDR1 LGHDT, CDR2 YNNKEL (reference sequence).

This clone was recorded once. This chain joins TRBV7-3 and TRBJ2-1; no clear D gene. V shed 0 bases and J shed 9 bases, with 6 bases lying between them. The CDR3 length is 12 residues. Per germline, CDR1 SGHTA and CDR2 FQGTGA. As DNA, the CDR3 is TGTGCCAGCAGCTTAACCCTCGGTGAGCAGTTCTTC. Encoded protein: CASSLTLGEQFF.

The rearrangement uses TRBV5-1 and TRBJ2-7; TRBD1 agrees at 8 bases. The germline V gene has CDR1 SGHRS and CDR2 YFSETQ. V shed 0 bases, J shed 3 bases, and the junction held 11 bases outside the gene matches. The CDR3 loop spans 17 amino acids. Here the CDR3 DNA reads TGCGCCAGCAGCTTGGGTCCCCGGACAGGGACGGGCTACGAGCAGTACTTC. Protein sequence: CASSLGPRTGTGYEQYF. The whole variable domain, remainder taken from reference TRBV5-1 and TRBJ2-7, is KAGVTQTPRYLIKTRGQQVTLSCSPISGHRSVSWYQQTPGQGLQFLFEYFSETQRNKGNFPGRFSGRQFSNSRSEMNVSTLELGDSALYLCASSLGPRTGTGYEQYFGPGTRLTVT.

The gene calls are TRBV5-1 and TRBJ2-2; tentatively, D is TRBD1 (7 bases). The germline V gene encodes CDR1 SGHRS and CDR2 YFSETQ. The CDR3 has 15 amino acids. With 3 bases removed from V and 3 bases from J, the gap between germline ends came to 12 bases. CDR3 region: CASSSEGAHTGELFF. In nucleotides, the CDR3 is TGCGCCAGCAGCTCGGAGGGGGCGCACACCGGGGAGCTGTTTTTT.

This chain links TRBV4-3 with TRBJ2-1; TRBD2 aligns across 15 bases. The CDR3 has 20 residues. V gave up 3 bases and J gave up 2 bases; unmatched junction bases: 11. The germline V gene encodes CDR1 LGHNA and CDR2 YSLEER. This CDR3 reads CASSHKWGGLAGGPYNEQFF. In DNA, the CDR3 is TGCGCCAGCAGCCATAAGTGGGGTGGACTAGCGGGGGGGCCCTACAATGAGCAGTTCTTC.

The J gene is TRBJ1-5, the V gene TRBV19; TRBD1 matches at 8 bases. V shed 9 bases, J shed 7 bases, and the junction held 11 bases outside the gene matches. The CDR3 runs to 14 residues. Looked up from germline, CDR1 is LNHDA and CDR2 is SQIVND (reference sequence). The CDR3 DNA follows: TGTGCCAGCATTGACAGGGGCGCAGGGCAGCCCCAGCATTTT. The encoded protein is CASIDRGAGQPQHF.

This chain links TRBV9 with TRBJ2-1; 12 bases are a match to TRBD1. The CDR3 consists of 15 residues. The germline CDR1 and CDR2 sequences are SGDLS and YYNGEE. V was pared by 5 bases and J by 9 bases, with 9 bases of the junction left unmatched. The CDR3 sequence: CASRATGQGAREQFF. The CDR3 coding sequence is TGTGCCAGCAGGGCGACGGGACAGGGGGCACGTGAGCAGTTCTTC.

The genes are TRBV24-1 and TRBJ1-2; no firm D call. V was trimmed by 4 bases and J by 1 base, leaving 9 bases between them. Germline V CDR1 and CDR2: KGHDR, SFDVKD. The CDR3 totals 14 residues. DNA of the CDR3: TGTGCCACCAGTGACAGGTCCCGTAACTATGGCTACACCTTC. It codes for CATSDRSRNYGYTF.

The V and J genes are TRBV5-1 and TRBJ1-1; maybe TRBD1 (6 bases). The CDR3 is made up of 16 amino acids. The V end lost 1 base, the J end lost 3 bases, and 16 bases lay between the germline ends. In germline, CDR1 is SGHRS, CDR2 YFSETQ. The CDR3 coding sequence is TGCGCCAGCAGCTTGTCAACAGGGATAGGGCACACTGAAGCTTTCTTT. Translated: CASSLSTGIGHTEAFF.

Only a few counts were recorded for this clone. The chain employs TRBV6-6 and TRBJ2-7, with D maybe TRBD1 (6 bases). Per the germline V gene, CDR1 is MNHNY and CDR2 is SVGAGI (reference sequence). V lost 5 bases, J lost 2 bases, and 13 bases lay in between. This CDR3 region has 14 residues. CDR3 sequence reads: CASSATGMAYEQYF. The CDR3 region has the DNA TGTGCCAGCAGTGCTACAGGGATGGCCTACGAGCAGTACTTC.

This chain connects TRBV5-1 to TRBJ2-1, with D maybe TRBD1 (5 bases). CDR3 size: 13 residues. Germline loops: CDR1 SGHRS, CDR2 YFSETQ. V lost 0 bases and J 15 bases, leaving 16 bases between the germline ends. The CDR3 nucleotides read TGCGCCAGCAGCTTGGAATTGGGGCTTTTACGGTTCTTC. This sequence encodes CASSLELGLLRFF.

The chain couples TRBV19 to TRBJ2-7; no clear D gene. V was pared by 4 bases and J by 2 bases, with 9 bases between. There are 13 residues in the CDR3. Germline V gene data show CDR1 as LNHDA and CDR2 as SQIVND (reference sequence). The CDR3 nucleotides are TGTGCCAGTAGTACCCGCCAGGCCTACGAGCAGTACTTC. It codes for CASSTRQAYEQYF.

The CDR3 DNA reads TGCAGCGTTATAGGGGGGGGCTACGAGCAGTACTTC. Its protein product is CSVIGGGYEQYF. The gene calls are TRBV29-1 and TRBJ2-7; D possibly corresponds to TRBD2 (7 bases). Germline loops: CDR1 SQVTM, CDR2 ANQGSEA. V was clipped by 5 bases and J by 3 bases, with 11 bases between them. This CDR3 contains 12 residues.

This clone was counted once. This chain links TRBV11-3 with TRBJ2-3; 7 positions agree with TRBD1. The CDR3 totals 16 residues. Unmatched junction bases numbered 8, after V lost 1 base and J lost 4 bases. CDR1 and CDR2 from the germline V gene are SGHNT and YENEEA. DNA for the CDR3: TGTGCCAGCAGCTTAGTTCGAGGGGGCAGGGCAGATACGCAGTATTTT. It translates to CASSLVRGGRADTQYF.

This chain joins TRBV4-2 and TRBJ2-5; 7 positions agree with TRBD1. V dropped 0 bases and J dropped 5; count of bases not matched to a gene: 15. The CDR3 totals 18 residues. Germline CDR1 is LGHNA and CDR2 is YNFKEQ. CDR3: CASSQDRAQGENKETQYF. In nucleotides, the CDR3 is TGTGCCAGCAGCCAAGATCGGGCGCAGGGGGAGAATAAGGAGACCCAGTACTTC.

Only a few counts were recorded for this clone. V is TRBV15 and J is TRBJ1-5; 8 bases align to TRBD1. This CDR3 has 16 amino acids. CDR1 LNHNV and CDR2 YYDKDF come from the germline V gene (reference sequence). Losses at the gene ends were 1 base for V and 3 bases for J; bases not matched to a gene: 5. The CDR3 spells CATSRGRTGNNQPQHF. The CDR3 DNA reads as TGTGCCACCAGCAGAGGAAGGACAGGGAACAATCAGCCCCAGCATTTT.

This clone was counted a few times. V usage is TRBV19 and J usage is TRBJ1-1; possibly TRBD1 for D (5 bases). CDR3 length: 14 residues. V gave up 8 bases and J gave up 1 base, with 14 bases separating them. The germline CDR1 and CDR2 sequences are LNHDA and SQIVND (reference sequence). CDR3 nucleotides: TGTGCCAGTCGAATTGGGCAGGGGAACACTGAAGCTTTCTTT. Amino acids: CASRIGQGNTEAFF.

The chain is built from TRBV7-9 and TRBJ1-6; 7 nucleotides align to TRBD1. Germline V gene sequence: CDR1 SEHNR, CDR2 FQNEAQ (reference sequence). V gave up 3 bases and J gave up 9 bases; unmatched junction bases: 14. The CDR3 runs 17 residues. The CDR3 DNA reads TGTGCCAGCAGCTTGAACAGGGGATTGAGGGTCGGTTCACCCCTCCACTTT. Translated, it gives CASSLNRGLRVGSPLHF.

The chain joins TRBV6-5 to TRBJ1-2, with D perhaps matching TRBD1 (6 bases). The CDR3 has 14 amino acids. Trimming removed 6 bases from V and 1 base from J, with 12 bases in between. Germline values: CDR1 MNHEY, CDR2 SVGAGI. This CDR3 reads CASRLGQNNYGYTF. As DNA, the CDR3 is TGTGCCAGCAGGCTTGGACAGAATAACTATGGCTACACCTTC.

The chain is built from TRBV7-8 and TRBJ2-5; 7 bases map to TRBD1. The CDR3 has 13 residues. CDR1 SGHVS and CDR2 FQNEAQ come from the germline V gene. Trimming removed 4 bases from V and 2 bases from J; junction bases left unmatched: 1. The DNA for the CDR3 is TGTGCCAGCAGCTGGGGACAGCAAGAGACCCAGTACTTC. Translated: CASSWGQQETQYF.

The chain recombines TRBV7-2 with TRBJ2-3, with 12 bases aligning to TRBD2. This CDR3 comprises 16 residues. The V gene's germline CDR1 is SGHTA and CDR2 FQGNSA. The V gene end was trimmed by 5 bases and the J gene end by 4 bases; junction bases not matched to a gene: 7. CDR3 sequence: CASSGLAGGPPDTQYF. The DNA of the CDR3 is TGTGCCAGCAGCGGTCTAGCGGGGGGGCCCCCAGATACGCAGTATTTT.

This sequence joins TRBV27 and TRBJ2-3; TRBD2 matches at 9 bases. The junction had 7 bases not matched to a gene; V was cut back by 4 bases and J by 2 bases. This CDR3 is 16 amino acids long. Germline V CDR1 and CDR2: MNHEY, SMNVEV (reference sequence). The DNA of the CDR3 is TGTGCCAGCAGTTCGGGACTAGCAGACCTCACAGATACGCAGTATTTT. Translation gives CASSSGLADLTDTQYF.

This clone was recorded a few times. The rearrangement links TRBV4-2 to TRBJ1-5; 10 bases are a match to TRBD1. The junction had 1 base not matched to a gene; V was cut back by 4 bases and J by 4 bases. The germline gives CDR1 LGHNA, CDR2 YNFKEQ. CDR3 size: 14 residues. CDR3 protein: CASSLDRGNQPQHF. The CDR3 DNA reads as TGTGCCAGCAGCCTGGACAGGGGGAATCAGCCCCAGCATTTT.

The J gene is TRBJ1-3, the V gene TRBV5-1; no clear D. Germline V gene lookup returns CDR1 SGHRS and CDR2 YFSETQ. V was trimmed by 0 bases and J by 2 bases, leaving 9 bases between them. This CDR3 is built from 15 residues. CDR3 DNA: TGCGCCAGCAGCTTGGAACTCCTACCTGGAAACACCATATATTTT. It encodes CASSLELLPGNTIYF.